The table lists the clone carrying this T cell receptor (beta chain) with many counts. Its antigen is not identified. This entry is derived from a study of CD8 T cells in ankylosing spondylitis. Study results and limitations: There was a TCR beta motif, made of several highly homologous variants, that appeared characteristic of ankylosing spondylitis blood.

5'-RACE, quantitative and with molecular barcodes, yielded the TCR beta libraries. TCRdb re-analysed the 5' RACE reads in MiXCR, keeping a single row per CDR3 protein. There are more than 500,000 distinct CDR3 sequences in the sample; roughly 5.2% occur only once, and under 4.5% lies in the top ten. The sequenced sample consisted of blood, either unsorted or a sorted T cell fraction (not recorded which). This TCR came from a male donor with ankylosing spondylitis.

Here the CDR3 DNA reads TGCGCCAGCAGCCAAGATAAAGGGTCTTACTTTTCACCCCTCCACTTT. It specifies CASSQDKGSYFSPLHF. The genes are TRBV4-3 and TRBJ1-6; D uncertain. The V end lost 0 bases, the J end lost 9 bases, and 15 bases lay between the germline ends. CDR1 and CDR2 (germline): LGHNA, YSLEER. This CDR3 comprises 16 residues.